This T cell receptor (beta chain) was profiled in a study of blood T cell repertoires in COVID-19. Clones were read by immunoSEQ multiplex PCR, and TCRdb kept only the in-frame ones, dropping some. The data contain around 150,000 clones, roughly four fifths of them singletons. The CDR3 is 14 residues long. Germline CDR1 and CDR2: SGHTA and FQGNSA. V was cut by 7 bases and J by 1 base, with 14 bases left in between. Cohorts were assigned according to the clinical history that participants reported. This clone occurred once. This receptor was taken from a man aged 50 to 60 who had recovered from COVID-19. The chain links TRBV7-2 to TRBJ2-7; possible D gene TRBD2, 6 bases. The source material was PBMCs or T cells enriched from blood (not recorded which). The CDR3 loop reads CASTKPGLSYEQYF. In DNA form, the CDR3 reads TGTGCCAGCACCAAACCGGGACTTTCCTACGAGCAGTACTTC.